A selection of T cell receptor beta chains follows, all from one sample in a study of cytomegalovirus exposure and HLA in healthy donors. Sequenced by immunoSEQ multiplex PCR; TCRdb stores in-frame clones only, minus some. The sample has roughly 120,000 clones. The sample consisted of PBMCs. These receptors came from a man in his forties in good health and CMV-seronegative. The conserved cysteine and the conserved F or W are not part of the CDR3 here. Each record gives: CDR3 protein, J gene, V gene.

cdr3_aa: ASSTRQTTNTGELF
j_call: TRBJ2-2
v_call: TRBV7-9

cdr3_aa: ASSYSSGPGEQY
j_call: TRBJ2-7
v_call: TRBV6-5

cdr3_aa: ASSQAGGAYEQY
j_call: TRBJ2-7
v_call: TRBV4-2

cdr3_aa: ASSIVSGRGEQF
j_call: TRBJ2-1
v_call: TRBV19

cdr3_aa: ASSLEAGAYNEQF
j_call: TRBJ2-1
v_call: TRBV11-1

cdr3_aa: ASRNRVTGANVLT
j_call: TRBJ2-6
v_call: TRBV6-1

cdr3_aa: ASSEDRVDSYEQY
j_call: TRBJ2-7
v_call: TRBV7-8

cdr3_aa: ASSDFSESSYEQY
j_call: TRBJ2-7
v_call: TRBV10-2

cdr3_aa: ASTGRRGLSGANVLT
j_call: TRBJ2-6
v_call: TRBV19

cdr3_aa: ASRPLVTYEQY
j_call: TRBJ2-7
v_call: TRBV6-5

cdr3_aa: ATRTGVLGYT
j_call: TRBJ1-2
v_call: TRBV28

cdr3_aa: ASSLEGKNTEAF
j_call: TRBJ1-1
v_call: TRBV5-1

cdr3_aa: ASRKGIGGTTAGLTQY
j_call: TRBJ2-3
v_call: TRBV27

cdr3_aa: ASSLDRGLTEAF
j_call: TRBJ1-1
v_call: TRBV7-8

cdr3_aa: ASSPWESGKETQY
j_call: TRBJ2-5
v_call: TRBV7-8

cdr3_aa: ASRLAGGPSNEQF
j_call: TRBJ2-1
v_call: TRBV25-1

cdr3_aa: ATSVPGKGETQY
j_call: TRBJ2-5
v_call: TRBV19

cdr3_aa: ASEDRGLETQY
j_call: TRBJ2-5
v_call: TRBV6-1

cdr3_aa: ASRAQGRNYEQY
j_call: TRBJ2-7
v_call: TRBV28

cdr3_aa: ASSLEIAGTGELF
j_call: TRBJ2-2
v_call: TRBV5-4

cdr3_aa: ASKRQGLQPETQY
j_call: TRBJ2-5
v_call: TRBV19

cdr3_aa: ASIRLGGSSYNEQF
j_call: TRBJ2-1
v_call: TRBV6-6

cdr3_aa: ASSTMGRSSYNEQF
j_call: TRBJ2-1
v_call: TRBV10-1

cdr3_aa: AWSVRGSKAF
j_call: TRBJ1-1
v_call: TRBV30

cdr3_aa: ASSMGQGPSTDTQY
j_call: TRBJ2-3
v_call: TRBV19

cdr3_aa: SGQLNTEAF
j_call: TRBJ1-1
v_call: TRBV29-1

cdr3_aa: ASSGTSGGAYNEQF
j_call: TRBJ2-1
v_call: TRBV6-1

cdr3_aa: ASSIDRDRRNTGELF
j_call: TRBJ2-2
v_call: TRBV19

cdr3_aa: ASSLAGRGAEQY
j_call: TRBJ2-7
v_call: TRBV7-8

cdr3_aa: ATGVAGGRSDQPQH
j_call: TRBJ1-5
v_call: TRBV15

cdr3_aa: ASSPRLVNNEQF
j_call: TRBJ2-1
v_call: TRBV18

cdr3_aa: SAGQGRNTEAF
j_call: TRBJ1-1
v_call: TRBV29-1

cdr3_aa: ASSSSGGRGQETQY
j_call: TRBJ2-5
v_call: TRBV11-2